Only a few counts were recorded for the clone carrying this TCR beta chain. As yet, its antigen is unknown. The source of the sample is a study of read filtering for tumor transcriptome and immune sequencing. Overall study context: DNase treatment preceded whole-transcriptome library preparation. Per sample, TCR-region reads ranged about 3.5 to 11 million by IR-seq, about 85 to 1,400 by RNA-seq.

Study conclusions and caveats: Correlation between methods rose after single-read clonotypes were removed. In IR-seq, single-read clonotypes were approximately 79% of clonotypes but about 3.5% of reads.

Molecular barcoded adaptors covering alpha/delta and beta/gamma chains were used on approximately 400 ng RNA. TCRdb reprocessed the reads with MiXCR, giving one entry per CDR3 protein. The sample contains approximately 60,000 distinct CDR3 sequences, around 20% of which appear only once. The CDR3 is made up of 16 amino acids. V lost 2 bases and J lost 1, with 12 bases in between. CDR1 and CDR2 (germline): ENHRY, SYGVKD. The V and J genes are TRBV10-3 and TRBJ1-5; a possible D gene is TRBD1 (5 bases). The sequencing input was a population of CD138-negative cells sorted from bone marrow. This receptor was identified in a donor at least 40 years old with multiple myeloma. CDR3 protein: CAISEGGGESNQPQHF. In DNA form, the CDR3 reads TGTGCCATCAGTGAGGGTGGAGGGGAGAGCAATCAGCCCCAGCATTTT.